A selection of T cell receptor beta chains follows, all from one sample in a study of blood T cell repertoires in COVID-19. Libraries were prepared by immunoSEQ multiplex PCR; TCRdb keeps only in-frame clonotypes and omits some of them. The sample includes approximately 250,000 clones, roughly 86% seen only once; the top ten take over 8%. Sequenced input: peripheral blood. The receptors stem from a man in his forties with active or convalescent COVID-19. Both conserved end residues are trimmed from each CDR3.

V	CDR3
TRBV5-1	ASSPTPGGAGTDTQY
TRBV5-5	ASSSPGEETQY
TRBV3-1/TRBV3-2	ASRGNRDRFTGELF
TRBV4-1	ASSQEGHKSYEQY
TRBV9	ASSVEGRVNEKLF
TRBV19	ASRPGLAGGYNEQF
TRBV9	ASSVAGLGYNEQF
TRBV15	ATSRSPSGILYNSPLH
TRBV5-1	ASSRFSSYEQY
TRBV7-8	ASSLIGGTGTDTQY
TRBV28	ASKGTARNSYEQY
TRBV5-8	ASSFTLAGHTGELF
TRBV9	ASSVVPLSPVRSSYNEQF
TRBV2	ASTGQANSPLH
TRBV19	ASSSGSSSNEQF
TRBV15	ATSSSLAGAGETQY
TRBV2	ASSYTPGQSLSDGQY
TRBV11-3	ASSLGRNEQF
TRBV6-4	ASSEGGSGANVLT
TRBV28	ASSVGLADAGTQY
TRBV6-5	ASSLGSPAPEAF
TRBV6-5	ASATQGDNEKLF
TRBV19	ASSPPGQRGNYGYT
TRBV6-5	ASSYTGQGAIGGYT
TRBV24-1	ATSDRTGRLYNEQF
TRBV19	AAGQGAGGELF
TRBV6-5	ASSYSFSSSTDTQY
TRBV11-3	ASSLDPPGTGSNEQY
TRBV6-1	ASSDFGTADTQY
TRBV7-9	ASSAMGGEQY
TRBV5-4	ASSLDPDFSYEQY
TRBV7-9	ASSPPLDRECEQY
TRBV19	ASSMGRGGEKLF
TRBV25-1	ASSDEGASSYEQY
TRBV5-1	ASSFGGLGEDTQY
TRBV14	ASSQGRARYNEQF
TRBV6-1	ASSEKEWRKPMNEQF
TRBV7-9	ASSPLEHNEKLF
TRBV4-1	ASSQERASGSINEQF
TRBV15	ATSRPTDSPYEQY
TRBV2	ASSLNQPQH
TRBV5-5	ASSLDRRNGELF
TRBV19	ASSFDGDSGNTIY
TRBV4-2	ASSQVGVRGDEKLF
TRBV9	ASSAVGAGGEQY
TRBV10-3	AISEPVGGRGYT
TRBV10-2	ASTQGALQD
TRBV11-2	ASSPPVRATGELF
TRBV11-3	ASSFFSGTRLDTQY
TRBV24-1	ATRAQDHTEAF